These T cell receptor beta chains were read from a single sample in a study of cytomegalovirus exposure and HLA in healthy donors. TCRdb's table, derived via immunoSEQ multiplex PCR, lists solely in-frame clones and lacks some. This table holds fewer than 150,000 clones, roughly 69% found once. Material: PBMCs. These receptors originate from a woman aged 40 to 49 in good health and CMV-seropositive. CDR3s include the opening cysteine and the closing phenylalanine or tryptophan. Fields, in order: J gene, D gene, V gene, CDR3 length, clone size, CDR3 DNA, CDR3 protein. D genes are given only for firm matches. Clone size is shown for a subset of rows, as once, few, many or a class of expanded clone.

>TRBJ2-1|TRBD2|TRBV6-5|15|once
TGTGCCAGCAGGCGAGCGGGGGGGCCTATCAATGAGCAGTTCTTC
CASRRAGGPINEQFF
>TRBJ1-2|TRBD1|TRBV7-3|13|-
TGTGCCAGCAGCGGGACAGGAAACTATGGCTACACCTTC
CASSGTGNYGYTF
>TRBJ1-3|TRBD1|TRBV7-8|18|-
TGTGCCAGCAGCAGCCGGGACAGGGGGTTAGTTGGTGGAAACACCATATATTTT
CASSSRDRGLVGGNTIYF
>TRBJ1-1|-|TRBV5-1|14|-
TGCGCCAGCAGCTTTCCCGGAGGGGACACTGAAGCTTTCTTT
CASSFPGGDTEAFF
>TRBJ1-6|-|TRBV9|14|-
TGTGCCAGCAGCGTAGAACGGTGGAATTCACCCCTCCACTTT
CASSVERWNSPLHF
>TRBJ1-6|TRBD1|TRBV7-2|16|-
TGTGCCAGCAGCTTGGATGGGACAGCCAATAATTCACCCCTCCACTTT
CASSLDGTANNSPLHF
>TRBJ2-2|TRBD2|TRBV15|15|-
TGTGCCACCAGCAGACCTAGCGGGGGTAGTGGGGAGCTGTTTTTT
CATSRPSGGSGELFF
>TRBJ2-1|-|TRBV15|15|-
TGTGCCACCAGCAGAGATCCCAGGACAAACAATGAGCAGTTCTTC
CATSRDPRTNNEQFF
>TRBJ2-7|-|TRBV2|15|-
TGTGCCAGCAGTGAAATCGGTCCTCCCAAATACGAGCAGTACTTC
CASSEIGPPKYEQYF
>TRBJ2-6|TRBD1|TRBV19|15|-
TGTGCCAGTAGTTTTGGGACAGCTGGGGCCAACGTCCTGACTTTC
CASSFGTAGANVLTF
>TRBJ1-6|-|TRBV12-5|15|-
TGTGCTAGTGGTTCTGACCCGGGAGTTCTCTCACCCCTCCACTTT
CASGSDPGVLSPLHF
>TRBJ1-2|-|TRBV7-8|12|-
TGTGCCAGCAGCGCAGGGAACTATGGCTACACCTTC
CASSAGNYGYTF